The rows below give T cell receptor beta chains drawn from one sample of a study of blood T cell repertoires in COVID-19. Only in-frame clones appear in the TCRdb table, and some are missing; sequencing was by immunoSEQ multiplex PCR. This sample carries around 130,000 clones, about 85% of them seen once, and the ten largest clones take 3.9%. Sequenced: peripheral blood. The receptors derive from a man aged 55 to 69 with acute or convalescent COVID-19. CDR3s include the opening cysteine and the closing phenylalanine or tryptophan. A D gene is named only where the DNA matches it firmly. Clone size is shown for a subset of rows, as once, few, many or a class of expanded clone.

CDR3	DNA	J	size	V	D
CAWSVPEETGGAQYF	TGTGCCTGGAGTGTACCAGAGGAGACAGGGGGGGCCCAGTACTTC	TRBJ2-5	-	TRBV30	TRBD1
CAWSFSGTTSSGYTF	TGTGCCTGGAGTTTCTCCGGGACAACTTCGAGTGGCTACACCTTC	TRBJ1-2	-	TRBV30	-
CATGTGGSPSYEQYF	TGTGCCACCGGGACTGGCGGGAGCCCCTCCTACGAGCAGTACTTC	TRBJ2-7	-	TRBV19	TRBD2
CACEGADTQYF	TGTGCCTGCGAGGGTGCAGATACGCAGTATTTT	TRBJ2-3	-	TRBV30	-
CASSVDPRGTQYF	TGTGCCAGCAGTGTCGACCCCCGGGGGACCCAGTACTTC	TRBJ2-5	once	TRBV6-4	-
CASSYSNDRTNYGYTF	TGTGCCAGCAGTTACTCAAACGACAGGACTAACTATGGCTACACCTTC	TRBJ1-2	-	TRBV6-6	-
CASSQDRGMDEQFF	TGTGCCAGCAGCCAAGATCGCGGGATGGATGAGCAGTTCTTC	TRBJ2-1	-	TRBV4-2	-
CASSQAGGWTGELFF	TGTGCCAGCAGCCAAGCCGGGGGTTGGACCGGGGAGCTGTTTTTT	TRBJ2-2	-	TRBV9	-
CASSSVRGAAEAFF	TGCGCCAGCAGCTCGGTTCGGGGGGCTGCTGAAGCTTTCTTT	TRBJ1-1	-	TRBV5-1	-
CASSRQAPQETQYF	TGTGCCAGCAGTCGACAGGCGCCTCAAGAGACCCAGTACTTC	TRBJ2-5	-	TRBV6-5	-
CASGKRGGGNTIYF	TGTGCCAGCGGAAAGCGCGGAGGGGGAAACACCATATATTTT	TRBJ1-3	-	TRBV9	-
CASSSRLAGGPYEQFF	TGTGCCAGCAGTTCCCGACTAGCGGGAGGGCCCTATGAGCAGTTCTTC	TRBJ2-1	-	TRBV27	TRBD2
CASSSSPTGEQYF	TGTGCCAGCAGCTCCAGCCCCACGGGTGAGCAGTACTTC	TRBJ2-7	-	TRBV7-3	-
CASSLVAAETQYF	TGTGCCAGCAGCTTAGTGGCTGCAGAGACCCAGTACTTC	TRBJ2-5	once	TRBV7-2	-
CASSTGTDTQYF	TGTGCCAGCTCTACGGGGACAGATACGCAGTATTTT	TRBJ2-3	-	TRBV18	-
CAIMGDSLNTEAFF	TGTGCCATCATGGGGGACAGCTTGAACACTGAAGCTTTCTTT	TRBJ1-1	-	TRBV10-3	TRBD1
CASRISGHYNEQFF	TGCGCCAGCAGGATTAGCGGGCACTACAATGAGCAGTTCTTC	TRBJ2-1	-	TRBV5-1	TRBD2
CASLLAGIQYF	TGTGCCAGTCTACTAGCCGGTATTCAGTACTTC	TRBJ2-4	once	TRBV2	-
CSVESVGETQYF	TGCAGCGTTGAATCGGTCGGAGAGACCCAGTACTTC	TRBJ2-5	-	TRBV29-1	-
CASSLLTGTNYGYTF	TGTGCCAGCAGCTTGCTGACAGGAACTAACTATGGCTACACCTTC	TRBJ1-2	few	TRBV5-4	-
CASSSLGAHGYTF	TGTGCCAGCAGTTCCCTGGGAGCCCATGGCTACACCTTC	TRBJ1-2	-	TRBV6-5	-
CASSFWRGGGYTF	TGTGCCAGCAGTTTTTGGAGGGGTGGAGGCTACACCTTC	TRBJ1-2	-	TRBV28	-
CASSPRQGFPDTQYF	TGTGCCAGCAGCCCGCGACAGGGCTTCCCAGATACGCAGTATTTT	TRBJ2-3	-	TRBV7-2	TRBD1
CASSLGLDPREQFF	TGCGCCAGCAGCCTTGGACTGGACCCAAGGGAGCAGTTCTTC	TRBJ2-1	-	TRBV4-3	-
CASSRQGRSQETQYF	TGTGCCAGCAGCAGACAGGGAAGGTCACAAGAGACCCAGTACTTC	TRBJ2-5	-	TRBV6-5	TRBD1
CASSYGGFEQFF	TGTGCCAGCAGCTACGGGGGTTTCGAGCAGTTCTTC	TRBJ2-1	-	TRBV7-9	-
CASSPPPSFPNSNEQFF	TGTGCCAGCTCACCACCCCCATCTTTCCCTAACTCCAATGAGCAGTTCTTC	TRBJ2-1	-	TRBV18	-
CASSSQGFYGYTF	TGTGCCAGCAGCTCACAGGGGTTCTATGGCTACACCTTC	TRBJ1-2	few	TRBV7-9	TRBD1
CASSVLGTSGSNEQFF	TGTGCCAGCAGCGTACTTGGGACTAGCGGGAGTAATGAGCAGTTCTTC	TRBJ2-1	-	TRBV9	TRBD2
CASSQVAGGIYNIQYF	TGTGCCAGCAGCCAGGTAGCGGGAGGGATATATAACATTCAGTACTTC	TRBJ2-4	-	TRBV3-1/TRBV3-2	TRBD2
CASNPTGLAGLTDTQYF	TGTGCCAGCAACCCTACCGGGCTAGCGGGACTCACAGATACGCAGTATTTT	TRBJ2-3	once	TRBV2	TRBD2
CASSLAWDSAYNEQFF	TGTGCCAGCAGCTTAGCTTGGGACAGCGCCTACAATGAGCAGTTCTTC	TRBJ2-1	-	TRBV7-2	TRBD1
CASSLDVYESSYNEQFF	TGTGCCAGCAGCTTAGATGTCTATGAGAGCTCCTACAATGAGCAGTTCTTC	TRBJ2-1	-	TRBV7-2	-
CASSIPILPGQGFSEAFF	TGTGCCAGTAGTATACCGATCCTCCCGGGACAGGGTTTTTCTGAAGCTTTCTTT	TRBJ1-1	-	TRBV19	TRBD1
CASGSSGTGELFF	TGTGCCAGCGGGTCTAGTGGGACCGGGGAGCTGTTTTTT	TRBJ2-2	once	TRBV13	-
CASSPGQGLSETQYF	TGTGCCAGCAGTCCCGGACAAGGGCTGTCAGAGACCCAGTACTTC	TRBJ2-5	-	TRBV28	-
CASSRLGGRGETQYF	TGTGCCAGCAGCCGTCTAGGAGGGCGAGGGGAGACCCAGTACTTC	TRBJ2-5	-	TRBV3-1/TRBV3-2	-
CASSSIGGGAGANVLTF	TGTGCCAGCAGTTCCATTGGAGGTGGCGCTGGGGCCAACGTCCTGACTTTC	TRBJ2-6	-	TRBV27	-
CASSPQAGDGPQHF	TGTGCCAGTAGTCCCCAAGCAGGGGACGGGCCCCAGCATTTT	TRBJ1-5	-	TRBV19	-
CASSKEDSRDTQYF	TGTGCCAGCAGCAAGGAGGACTCTAGAGATACGCAGTATTTT	TRBJ2-3	once	TRBV7-3	-
CASTPGGGFAGNTIYF	TGTGCCAGCACCCCCGGTGGGGGCTTTGCCGGAAACACCATATATTTT	TRBJ1-3	few	TRBV27	-
CASSPYRGPEAFF	TGTGCCAGCAGCCCCTACAGGGGCCCTGAAGCTTTCTTT	TRBJ1-1	-	TRBV7-2	TRBD1
CASSQRTGFNEQYF	TGTGCCAGCAGCCAACGCACAGGGTTCAACGAGCAGTACTTC	TRBJ2-7	-	TRBV27	-
CASSLGTGNTGELFF	TGTGCCAGCAGCTTAGGGACAGGGAACACCGGGGAGCTGTTTTTT	TRBJ2-2	-	TRBV7-3	TRBD1
CASSLKRTSAGDTQYF	TGTGCCAGCAGCCTTAAACGGACTAGCGCGGGAGATACGCAGTATTTT	TRBJ2-3	-	TRBV5-6	TRBD2
CASSSSMGAHNEQFF	TGCGCCAGCAGCTCCTCGATGGGGGCTCACAATGAGCAGTTCTTC	TRBJ2-1	-	TRBV5-1	-
CASSYSGLGNQPQHF	TGTGCCAGCAGTTACTCGGGACTGGGGAATCAGCCCCAGCATTTT	TRBJ1-5	-	TRBV6-6	-
CASSSGTGLRALHF	TGTGCCAGCAGCTCCGGGACAGGGCTTAGGGCCCTCCACTTT	TRBJ1-6	-	TRBV28	TRBD1
CASTDSNTDTQYF	TGTGCCAGCACGGACTCCAACACAGATACGCAGTATTTT	TRBJ2-3	-	TRBV9	-